The 19 T cell receptor beta chains below come from one sample, sequenced in a study of cytomegalovirus exposure and HLA in healthy donors. This PCR relied on a set of 60 Vbeta primers and 13 Jbeta primers. The protocol was immunoSEQ multiplex PCR, while the TCRdb copy is restricted to in-frame clones and leaves out a portion. The sample has approximately 240,000 clones; 70% to 80% are singletons. The sample comprised PBMCs. The receptors were gathered from a woman aged 55-75 years in good health and CMV-seropositive.

The chain links TRBV19 to TRBJ1-2; 12 bases align to TRBD1. This CDR3 spans 16 amino acids. V gave up 3 bases and J gave up 3 bases; unmatched junction bases: 5. CDR1 and CDR2 (germline): LNHDA, SQIVND (reference sequence). The CDR3 nucleotides are TGTGCCAGTAGTATGCTCGGGACAGGGGGCTACTATGGCTACACCTTC. It encodes CASSMLGTGGYYGYTF.

The gene calls are TRBV18 and TRBJ1-3; D ambiguous. CDR1 and CDR2 from the germline V gene are KGHSH and LQKENI. This CDR3 has 15 amino acids. The V gene lost 6 bases and the J gene lost 0 bases, with 12 bases spanning the gap. This CDR3 is CASSYETSSGNTIYF. The CDR3 coding sequence is TGTGCCAGCTCGTACGAGACAAGCTCTGGAAACACCATATATTTT.

The chain is built from TRBV11-2 and TRBJ2-6; D unclear. Per the germline V gene, CDR1 is SGHAT and CDR2 is FQNNGV. Trimming removed 5 bases at V and 1 base at J, with 3 bases between. The CDR3 consists of 13 residues. The CDR3 sequence: CASSPSGANVLTF. The CDR3 region has the DNA TGTGCCAGCAGCCCATCTGGGGCCAACGTCCTGACTTTC.

This chain links TRBV5-6 with TRBJ2-1; 10 nucleotides align to TRBD2. The CDR3 consists of 16 residues. V lost 6 bases to trimming and J lost 6 bases; unmatched junction nucleotides: 12. Looked up from germline, CDR1 is SGHDT and CDR2 is YYEEEE. CDR3 amino acids: CASTLNGAGGRNEQFF. The CDR3 nucleotides are TGTGCCAGCACCCTGAATGGAGCGGGGGGGCGCAATGAGCAGTTCTTC.

The rearrangement uses TRBV28 and TRBJ1-1; 10 nucleotides align to TRBD1. Trimming removed 3 bases from V and 11 bases from J; junction bases left unmatched: 9. This CDR3 comprises 14 residues. Germline-derived CDR1 and CDR2 are MDHEN and SYDVKM. The CDR3, as DNA: TGTGCCAGCAGTTTCGAGACAGGGGGCGGACAGGCTTTCTTT. Residues: CASSFETGGGQAFF.

The V and J genes are TRBV7-9 and TRBJ1-5; unclear D gene. Germline V gene sequence: CDR1 SEHNR, CDR2 FQNEAQ (reference sequence). CDR3 length equals 13 residues. V was shortened by 5 bases and J by 4 bases, with 9 bases between the two germline ends. The CDR3 DNA sequence: TGTGCCAGCAGCCATTCAGGAAATCAGCCCCAGCATTTT. Amino acids: CASSHSGNQPQHF.

The chain recombines TRBV18 with TRBJ1-1; possibly TRBD1 for D (5 bases). V lost 3 bases, J lost 0 bases, and 17 bases lay in between. The germline V gene encodes CDR1 KGHSH and CDR2 LQKENI. This CDR3 comprises 17 residues. The CDR3 nucleotides read TGTGCCAGCTCACCTCAGGGAACGGTCAAGTTGAACACTGAAGCTTTCTTT. It specifies CASSPQGTVKLNTEAFF.

This clone was seen a handful of times. The V gene is TRBV19, the J gene TRBJ2-7; 8 nucleotides agree with TRBD1. V shed 4 bases, J shed 1 base, and the junction held 6 bases outside the gene matches. This CDR3 is 15 amino acids long. Germline assignment: CDR1 LNHDA and CDR2 SQIVND (reference sequence). The CDR3 protein is CASSRTGLESYEQYF. CDR3 DNA: TGTGCCAGTAGTAGGACAGGGCTAGAATCCTACGAGCAGTACTTC.

This chain links TRBV5-1 with TRBJ1-1; D is uncertain. V dropped 4 bases and J dropped 11 bases, with 21 bases sitting between them. Germline V gene lookup returns CDR1 SGHRS and CDR2 YFSETQ. CDR3 length: 14 residues. In DNA form, the CDR3 reads TGCGCCAGCAGCCCTAGCCGCGCCGGGGTGGGGGCTTTCTTT. The encoded protein is CASSPSRAGVGAFF. Based on the CDR3 plus reference TRBV5-1 and TRBJ1-1, the full variable domain is KAGVTQTPRYLIKTRGQQVTLSCSPISGHRSVSWYQQTPGQGLQFLFEYFSETQRNKGNFPGRFSGRQFSNSRSEMNVSTLELGDSALYLCASSPSRAGVGAFFGQGTRLTVV.

The chain has TRBV19 and TRBJ2-3; D may be TRBD1 (5 bases). Trimming took 1 base from V and 2 from J, leaving 10 bases between them. Germline lookup yields CDR1 LNHDA and CDR2 SQIVND (reference sequence). The CDR3 totals 15 residues. CDR3 in DNA: TGTGCCAGTAGTATAGGGGGCAGAGACACAGATACGCAGTATTTT. The encoded protein is CASSIGGRDTDTQYF.

The chain couples TRBV7-2 to TRBJ1-2; 10 nucleotides align to TRBD1. The CDR3 spans 15 residues. Per germline, CDR1 SGHTA and CDR2 FQGNSA. After removal of 5 bases from V and 5 bases from J, the junction contained 8 bases not matched to a gene. CDR3 nucleotide sequence: TGTGCCAGCAGCCCGGGACAGGGGATGGCTTATGGCTACACCTTC. It codes for CASSPGQGMAYGYTF.

This rearrangement joins TRBV5-1 to TRBJ2-1; 7 bases are a match to TRBD2. Unmatched junction bases numbered 7, after V lost 5 bases and J lost 5 bases. In germline, CDR1 is SGHRS, CDR2 YFSETQ. CDR3 length: 14 residues. Written as DNA, the CDR3 is TGCGCCAGCAGTTCCACTAGCGCTAACAATGAGCAGTTCTTC. As protein: CASSSTSANNEQFF.

The chain carries TRBV6-1 and TRBJ1-1; TRBD1 might be the D (5 bases). Trimming removed 7 bases from V and 1 base from J, with 13 bases in between. This CDR3 region has 14 residues. The germline CDR1 and CDR2 sequences are MNHNS and SASEGT. CDR3 nucleotide sequence: TGTGCCAGCACCACAAACGGGGGGAACACTGAAGCTTTCTTT. Amino acids: CASTTNGGNTEAFF.

The J gene is TRBJ1-5, the V gene TRBV19; 8 bases are a match to TRBD1. CDR3 length equals 16 residues. The germline CDR1 and CDR2 sequences are LNHDA and SQIVND (reference sequence). With 5 bases clipped from V and 7 bases from J, the junction kept 13 bases outside the gene matches. The CDR3 protein is CASSPQGQGLGQPQHF. For the CDR3, the DNA is TGTGCCAGTAGTCCCCAAGGACAGGGACTGGGACAGCCCCAGCATTTT.

The chain employs TRBV30 and TRBJ1-2; D remains ambiguous. Germline loops: CDR1 GTSNPN, CDR2 SVGIG (reference sequence). V lost 3 bases and J 8 bases, leaving 16 bases between the germline ends. The CDR3 has 13 residues. DNA for the CDR3: TGTGCCTGGAGCACTACTTTCCGAGGAGGCTACACCTTC. Translation: CAWSTTFRGGYTF.

This clone has a single count. The chain uses TRBV5-4 and TRBJ2-4; tentative D call: TRBD2 (7 bases). The V gene's germline CDR1 is SGHNT and CDR2 YYREEE (reference sequence). The length of the CDR3 is 15 residues. Trimming removed 0 bases at V and 4 bases at J, with 11 bases between. The CDR3 sequence: CASSLEGGVKNIQYF. DNA for the CDR3: TGTGCCAGCAGCTTGGAGGGGGGGGTTAAAAACATTCAGTACTTC.

The chain couples TRBV10-1 to TRBJ2-7, with D possibly TRBD2 on 6 matching bases. The V end was cut by 2 bases, the J end by 0 bases, with 14 bases between. CDR3 length equals 16 residues. Germline assignment: CDR1 WNHNN and CDR2 SYGVQD (reference sequence). The CDR3 DNA reads TGCGCCAGCAGTGAGGCCCGGGACTCGACCTCCTACGAGCAGTACTTC. Its protein is CASSEARDSTSYEQYF.

The chain links TRBV29-1 to TRBJ1-4; D is unclear. Germline-derived CDR1 and CDR2 are SQVTM and ANQGSEA. Trimming removed 3 bases from V and 0 bases from J, with 5 bases in between. This CDR3 has 13 residues. The CDR3 spells CSVEAATNEKLFF. The CDR3 DNA follows: TGCAGCGTTGAGGCCGCAACTAATGAAAAACTGTTTTTT.

In its sample, this clone was seen once. The V and J genes are TRBV19 and TRBJ2-4, with D unresolved. Trimming shortened V by 4 bases and J by 1 base, and 14 bases separated the two germline ends. The CDR3 extends over 16 amino acids. Per the germline V gene, CDR1 is LNHDA and CDR2 is SQIVND (reference sequence). Written as DNA, the CDR3 is TGTGCCAGTAGTAATAAAGGATCGAGGGCCAAAAACATTCAGTACTTC. It codes for CASSNKGSRAKNIQYF.